This T cell receptor (beta chain) is drawn from a study of cytomegalovirus exposure and HLA in healthy donors. Looking at the study overall: Drawn from HLA-typed donors, about 85 million unique TCRs were held in an early data release. General study points: Earlier analysis looked at TCR beta V segments, and most were productive about 87% or about 30% of the time. In vitro work confirmed that three CMV-associated chains recognize CMV antigens.

The CDR3 consists of 16 residues. CDR1 is SNHLY and CDR2 is FYNNEI in the germline V gene. Trimming at V came to 4 bases and at J to 5 bases, leaving 12 bases not matched to a gene. The PCR made use of 60 Vbeta and 13 Jbeta primers. Produced via immunoSEQ multiplex PCR; TCRdb's table is partial and in-frame only. The sample consists of approximately 140,000 clones, approximately 67% of them appearing once. Turning to this clone: Its antigen is not identified.

The origin of this receptor is a woman aged 60-75 years in good health and CMV-seronegative. Material for sequencing was PBMCs. This chain uses TRBV2 with TRBJ2-5; 8 nucleotides agree with TRBD1. In nucleotides, the CDR3 is TGTGCCAGCAGTGGAGACAGGGGCGGAAGTTTGGAGACCCAGTACTTC. Translating gives CASSGDRGGSLETQYF.